This section outlines one TCR beta chain sequence together with its context. The sample is drawn from a study of blood T cell repertoires in COVID-19. In the source study's methods: For nucleated cells, counts were estimated from reference gene primer amplification. TCRdb's table, derived via immunoSEQ multiplex PCR, lists solely in-frame clones and lacks some. The V and J calls and clone size come from that table; D and trimming were worked out from the DNA. The profile shows 100,000 or so clones, 90% to 95% of them singletons. The trim removed 7 bases at V and 3 bases at J, leaving 17 bases unmatched. CDR1 is PRHDT, CDR2 FYEKMQ, per germline (reference sequence). The CDR3 is 17 residues long.

Sequenced material: peripheral blood. The sequence was collected from a woman between 50 and 59 years old in a cohort sampled during active COVID-19. The chain has TRBV13 and TRBJ1-1; 7 nucleotides match TRBD1. The CDR3 nucleotides are TGTGCCAGCAACTCGGGACAGATGAATTTTTTGGACACTGAAGCTTTCTTT. It specifies CASNSGQMNFLDTEAFF. Full variable domain (missing parts from reference TRBV13 and TRBJ1-1): AAGVIQSPRHLIKEKRETATLKCYPIPRHDTVYWYQQGPGQDPQFLISFYEKMQSDKGSIPDRFSAQQFSDYHSELNMSSLELGDSALYFCASNSGQMNFLDTEAFFGQGTRLTVV.